The 10 T cell receptor beta chains reported below all come from one sample, sequenced in a study of a mutant IDH1 vaccine in newly diagnosed glioma. For these receptors, no antigen is known. Time point here: week 23, last vaccination. Each vaccine dose was 300 ug of mutant IDH1 20-mer peptide, with topical imiquimod. Only in-frame clones appear in the TCRdb table, and some are missing; sequencing was by immunoSEQ multiplex PCR. The sample has about 60,000 clones; around 86% are singletons. Here the sequenced sample was PBMCs, taken from a glioma patient whose treatment included an IDH1 peptide vaccine. These receptors were collected from a middle-aged man with glioma.

V is TRBV4-1 and J is TRBJ2-4; D may be TRBD1 (6 bases). The CDR3 consists of 14 residues. Deletions cut 2 bases from V and 6 bases from J, with 11 bases between. Per germline, CDR1 MGHRA and CDR2 YSYEKL. The CDR3: CASSQPQGRNIQYF. In nucleotides, the CDR3 is TGCGCCAGCAGCCAACCCCAGGGGCGAAACATTCAGTACTTC.

The V and J genes are TRBV7-9 and TRBJ1-1; D is ambiguous. Trimming removed 1 base from V and 6 bases from J, with 15 bases in between. The CDR3 has 15 residues. Germline-derived CDR1 and CDR2 are SEHNR and FQNEAQ (reference sequence). CDR3 nucleotide sequence: TGTGCCAGCAGCTTAGGTGGCGGGAGGGTGCCTGAAGCTTTCTTT. This encodes CASSLGGGRVPEAFF.

The chain is built from TRBV13 and TRBJ2-7; 11 bases agree with TRBD1. Germline V gene lookup returns CDR1 PRHDT and CDR2 FYEKMQ (reference sequence). V shed 5 bases, J shed 6 bases, and the junction held 9 bases outside the gene matches. This CDR3 has 15 residues. The CDR3 spells CASSTQDRGRIEQYF. The CDR3 nucleotides read TGTGCCAGCAGCACACAGGACAGGGGGCGGATCGAGCAGTACTTC.

The V gene is TRBV27, the J gene TRBJ1-5; no definite D call. The V end lost 2 bases, the J end lost 0 bases, and 5 bases lay between the germline ends. Germline V gene data show CDR1 as MNHEY and CDR2 as SMNVEV (reference sequence). The CDR3 is 14 amino acids. As DNA, the CDR3 is TGTGCCAGCAGTTTAGGGGATAGCAATCAGCCCCAGCATTTT. Translated, it gives CASSLGDSNQPQHF.

The J gene is TRBJ2-1, the V gene TRBV7-2, with D unclear. V lost 3 bases, J lost 6 bases, and 0 bases lay in between. The CDR3 has 10 amino acids. Germline values: CDR1 SGHTA, CDR2 FQGNSA. The CDR3 DNA reads as TGTGCCAGCAGCTTCAATGAGCAGTTCTTC. Protein product: CASSFNEQFF.

This chain uses TRBV27 with TRBJ2-1; 8 positions agree with TRBD1. Germline CDR1 is MNHEY and CDR2 is SMNVEV (reference sequence). The CDR3 sequence is 13 residues long. V lost 2 bases to trimming and J lost 9 bases; unmatched junction nucleotides: 3. This chain's CDR3 is CASSLQGALEQFF. For the CDR3, the DNA is TGTGCCAGCAGTTTACAGGGGGCCCTTGAGCAGTTCTTC.

This rearrangement joins TRBV18 to TRBJ1-2, with D possibly being TRBD1 (5 bases). Germline-derived CDR1 and CDR2 are KGHSH and LQKENI. V shed 6 bases and J shed 5 bases, with 19 bases lying between them. The CDR3 length is 15 residues. The CDR3 loop is CASSQGVTTGYGYTF. CDR3 bases: TGTGCCAGCTCCCAAGGGGTTACTACTGGGTATGGCTACACCTTC. Full variable domain (remainder filled in from reference TRBV18 and TRBJ1-2): NAGVMQNPRHLVRRRGQEARLRCSPMKGHSHVYWYRQLPEEGLKFMVYLQKENIIDESGMPKERFSAEFPKEGPSILRIQQVVRGDSAAYFCASSQGVTTGYGYTFGSGTRLTVV.

The chain recombines TRBV5-1 with TRBJ2-7; TRBD2 agrees at 10 bases. CDR3 length equals 15 residues. Unmatched junction bases numbered 4, after V lost 3 bases and J lost 1 base. Germline V gene data show CDR1 as SGHRS and CDR2 as YFSETQ. Here the CDR3 reads CASSYGLAVSYEQYF. DNA for the CDR3: TGCGCCAGCAGCTATGGACTAGCGGTGTCCTACGAGCAGTACTTC.

The J gene is TRBJ2-3, the V gene TRBV29-1; D remains ambiguous. There are 15 residues in the CDR3. V was trimmed by 2 bases and J by 4 bases, leaving 16 bases between them. The germline V gene has CDR1 SQVTM and CDR2 ANQGSEA. The CDR3, as DNA: TGCAGCGTTGAAATGGGCAACCTAAGACCAGATACGCAGTATTTT. Protein sequence: CSVEMGNLRPDTQYF.

The chain is built from TRBV5-1 and TRBJ2-1; 10 bases are shared with TRBD2. This CDR3 is built from 15 residues. With 4 bases clipped from V and 4 bases from J, the junction kept 5 bases outside the gene matches. Germline CDR1 is SGHRS and CDR2 is YFSETQ. This chain's CDR3 is CASSASSGGYNEQFF. The CDR3 bases are TGCGCCAGCAGCGCCTCTAGCGGGGGTTACAATGAGCAGTTCTTC.